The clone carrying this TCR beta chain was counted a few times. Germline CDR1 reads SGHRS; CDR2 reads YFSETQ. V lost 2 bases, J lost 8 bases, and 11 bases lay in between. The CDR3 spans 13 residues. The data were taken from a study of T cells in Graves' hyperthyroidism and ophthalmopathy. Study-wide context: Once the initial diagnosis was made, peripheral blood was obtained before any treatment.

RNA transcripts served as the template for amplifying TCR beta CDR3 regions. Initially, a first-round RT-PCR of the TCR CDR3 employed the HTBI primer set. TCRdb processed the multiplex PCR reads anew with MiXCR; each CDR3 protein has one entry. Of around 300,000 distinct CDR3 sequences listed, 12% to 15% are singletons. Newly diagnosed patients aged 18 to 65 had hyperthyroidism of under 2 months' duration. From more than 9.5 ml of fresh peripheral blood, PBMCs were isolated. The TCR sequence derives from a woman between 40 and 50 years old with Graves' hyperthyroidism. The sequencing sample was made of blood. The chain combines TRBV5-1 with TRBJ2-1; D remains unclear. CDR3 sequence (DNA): TGCGCCAGCAGCTTCGAAATGTCAGATGAGCAGTTCTTC. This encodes CASSFEMSDEQFF.